The present T cell receptor beta chain was sequenced within a study of tumor and adjacent non-tumor tissue in lung cancer. Turning to the study itself: Samples averaged around 4.2 million productive TCRbeta reads each. Broader study findings: TCR diversity was significantly greater in tumor than normal lung tissue. Normal lung showed higher cumulative top 100 clone frequency than tumor.

No cell sorting was done before RNA was extracted from the tissue. Distant lung tissue was collected more than 3 cm away from the tumor edge. Germline values: CDR1 SGHRS, CDR2 YFSETQ. This CDR3 spans 15 amino acids. V was pared by 5 bases and J by 9 bases, with 20 bases between. TCRbeta libraries were built with three rounds of nested PCR, modified from ARM-PCR. One entry per CDR3 protein results from TCRdb running MiXCR on the multiplex PCR reads. Of approximately 120,000 distinct CDR3 sequences in the sample, 62% are singletons; the top ten hold around a fifth. Note on this clonotype: Its antigen remains unidentified.

Sequencing was done on a sample of distant non-tumor lung tissue. This TCR was sampled from a man aged 55 to 70 with non-small cell lung cancer. This chain links TRBV5-1 with TRBJ2-2, with D possibly being TRBD1 or TRBD2 (5 bases each). The CDR3 DNA reads TGCGCCAGCAGTTCGCTTTGGGGGAGTTCCCGGGAGCTGTTTTTT. Its protein product is CASSSLWGSSRELFF.